These 10 T cell receptor beta chains came from one sample sequenced in a study of identical twins. TCRdb used MiXCR to reprocess the 5' RACE reads, holding one entry per CDR3 protein. The table records a few hundred thousand distinct CDR3 sequences, roughly 20% of them present only once. The sample was naive T cells sorted from blood. The receptors were gathered from a man aged 45-60 years in good health.

This chain joins TRBV11-2 and TRBJ2-1; 15 bases line up with TRBD2. The V gene's germline CDR1 is SGHAT and CDR2 FQNNGV. Trimming cost V 3 bases and J 0 bases; bases outside gene matches: 6. This CDR3 is 19 amino acids long. Written as DNA, the CDR3 is TGTGCCAGCAGCTTGGGGACTAGCGGGAGGACCCGCTCCTACAATGAGCAGTTCTTC. Its translation: CASSLGTSGRTRSYNEQFF.

The CDR3 is CASSLAGRTYNEQFF. The CDR3 nucleotides read TGTGCCAGCAGTTTAGCGGGCAGGACCTACAATGAGCAGTTCTTC. The chain has TRBV28 and TRBJ2-1; perhaps TRBD2 as D (5 bases). Germline V lookup: CDR1 MDHEN, CDR2 SYDVKM. The CDR3 is 15 residues long. V was clipped by 2 bases and J by 2 bases, with 10 bases between them. Combining the CDR3 with reference TRBV28 and TRBJ2-1 gives the whole variable domain DVKVTQSSRYLVKRTGEKVFLECVQDMDHENMFWYRQDPGLGLRLIYFSYDVKMKEKGDIPEGYSVSREKKERFSLILESASTNQTSMYLCASSLAGRTYNEQFFGPGTRLTVL.

J is TRBJ1-2 and V is TRBV30; no definite D call. The CDR3 spans 16 residues. Germline CDR1 is GTSNPN and CDR2 is SVGIG (reference sequence). Trimming removed 4 bases from V and 4 bases from J, with 22 bases in between. The CDR3 DNA follows: TGTGCCTGGACAACCTCAGAGGTGCTTTTACGCTATGGCTACACCTTC. Its protein is CAWTTSEVLLRYGYTF.

This chain uses TRBV20-1 with TRBJ2-1; weak D call: TRBD2 (6 bases). There are 15 residues in the CDR3. V lost 1 base and J lost 8, with 18 bases in between. Germline V gene data show CDR1 as DFQATT and CDR2 as SNEGSKA (reference sequence). This CDR3 reads CSARGGGEVGHEQFF. The CDR3 region has the DNA TGCAGTGCTAGAGGAGGAGGGGAAGTGGGCCATGAGCAGTTCTTC.

J is TRBJ2-2 and V is TRBV11-2, with 9 bases aligning to TRBD1. The CDR3 contains 16 residues. Germline-derived CDR1 and CDR2 are SGHAT and FQNNGV. With V trimmed by 5 bases and J by 1 base, 5 bases remained unmatched. The CDR3: CASSLTGGQNTGELFF. For the CDR3, the DNA is TGTGCCAGCAGCCTAACAGGGGGCCAGAACACCGGGGAGCTGTTTTTT.

This chain links TRBV5-8 with TRBJ2-5, with 7 bases fitting TRBD2. The CDR3 length is 11 residues. The junction had 9 bases not matched to a gene; V was cut back by 6 bases and J by 13 bases. CDR1 and CDR2 from the germline V gene are SGHTS and YDEGEE. The chain's CDR3 is CASTSGGKMYF. The DNA of the CDR3 is TGTGCCAGCACCTCCGGGGGGAAAATGTACTTC.

The sample holds many counts of this clonotype. This rearrangement joins TRBV5-1 to TRBJ2-7, with TRBD2 matching over 9 bases. This CDR3 region has 15 residues. Per germline, CDR1 SGHRS and CDR2 YFSETQ. V dropped 0 bases and J dropped 2; count of bases not matched to a gene: 3. CDR3 DNA sequence: TGCGCCAGCAGCTTGGTGGCTAGCGGGACCTACGAGCAGTACTTC. It encodes CASSLVASGTYEQYF.

This clonotype has a handful of counts. V and J are TRBV29-1 and TRBJ2-1, with TRBD2 matching over 10 bases. The ends lost 7 bases at V and 4 bases at J; junction bases unmatched: 13. The CDR3 has 16 residues. Germline CDR1 SQVTM, CDR2 ANQGSEA. In DNA, the CDR3 is TGCAGCGCCAAAGCCGACCCGGGACTAGCGTACAATGAGCAGTTCTTC. Encoded protein: CSAKADPGLAYNEQFF.

The chain uses TRBV20-1 and TRBJ2-3; TRBD2 matches 13 bases. This CDR3 has 18 amino acids. The germline V gene has CDR1 DFQATT and CDR2 SNEGSKA (reference sequence). Trimming cost V 1 base and J 6 bases; bases outside gene matches: 13. The CDR3 nucleotides read TGCAGTGCTAGAGCTATCGAGATACCGGGACTAGCGGGGGATACGCAGTATTTT. This gives the protein CSARAIEIPGLAGDTQYF.

The chain uses TRBV10-3 and TRBJ1-1, with D maybe TRBD1 (5 bases). The V end was cut by 2 bases, the J end by 1 base, with 11 bases between. Germline V CDR1 and CDR2: ENHRY, SYGVKD. The CDR3 consists of 15 residues. The CDR3 DNA is TGTGCCATCAGTGAGCCGGGACGGACGAACACTGAAGCTTTCTTT. Its protein product is CAISEPGRTNTEAFF.